A selection of T cell receptor beta chains follows, all from one sample in a study of blood T cell repertoires in COVID-19. Profiled with immunoSEQ multiplex PCR; TCRdb holds only in-frame clones, not every one. The repertoire holds over 200,000 clones, 88% seen once, with around 3.8% in the top ten. The sequencing input was PBMCs or T cells enriched from blood (not recorded which). The receptors were sampled from a woman aged 25 to 39 who had been exposed to COVID-19. The CDR3 runs from the conserved cysteine through the conserved F or W. A D gene is named only where the DNA matches it firmly. Size is stated for part of the rows, as once, few or many counts, or as a class when the clone is expanded.

TRBV6-5	12	-	TRBJ1-1	-	CASSRHRAEAFF	TGTGCCAGCAGCCGCCACAGGGCCGAAGCTTTCTTT
TRBV11-2	16	-	TRBJ2-5	-	CASSLGEVMYQETRYF	TGTGCCAGCAGCTTAGGCGAGGTCATGTACCAAGAGACCCGGTACTTC
TRBV6-6	16	TRBD1	TRBJ2-7	few	CASSQIRQGNSYEQYF	TGTGCCAGCAGTCAAATTCGACAGGGGAACTCCTACGAGCAGTACTTC
TRBV3-1/TRBV3-2	20	TRBD1	TRBJ2-6	-	CASSQEVRTGELLGANVLTF	TGTGCCAGCAGCCAAGAAGTGAGGACAGGGGAGCTTTTGGGGGCCAACGTCCTGACTTTC
TRBV27	15	-	TRBJ1-1	once	CASSSYRVSGTEAFF	TGTGCCAGCAGTTCCTACAGGGTAAGTGGCACTGAAGCTTTCTTT
TRBV7-9	16	TRBD1	TRBJ2-1	-	CASSLVRDRGSNEQFF	TGTGCCAGCAGCTTAGTCCGGGACAGGGGAAGCAATGAGCAGTTCTTC
TRBV5-1	16	TRBD1	TRBJ1-3	-	CASSLLGQGSGNTIYF	TGCGCCAGCAGCTTGCTTGGACAGGGGTCTGGAAACACCATATATTTT
TRBV7-9	13	TRBD2	TRBJ2-7	-	CASSLAGVHEQYF	TGTGCCAGCAGCTTGGCGGGAGTGCACGAGCAGTACTTC
TRBV19	13	-	TRBJ1-5	-	CASKDREGQPQHF	TGTGCCAGTAAGGACAGAGAGGGCCAGCCCCAGCATTTT
TRBV19	15	TRBD1	TRBJ1-5	-	CASRTTGIGNQPQHF	TGTGCCAGTAGAACGACAGGGATTGGGAATCAGCCCCAGCATTTT
TRBV2	14	-	TRBJ1-1	-	CASRGRDINTEAFF	TGTGCCAGCAGGGGAAGGGACATTAACACTGAAGCTTTCTTT
TRBV10-1	17	-	TRBJ2-1	-	CASSESQWLGGYNEQFF	TGCGCCAGCAGTGAGTCTCAATGGCTAGGGGGCTACAATGAGCAGTTCTTC
TRBV13	18	-	TRBJ1-3	-	CASSLESFGGSGGNTIYF	TGTGCCAGCAGCTTAGAGTCGTTCGGGGGGTCGGGTGGAAACACCATATATTTT
TRBV29-1	14	TRBD1	TRBJ1-5	-	CSVTGTGGNQPQHF	TGCAGCGTTACCGGGACAGGGGGGAATCAGCCCCAGCATTTT
TRBV19	14	TRBD1	TRBJ2-2	-	CASSVTGGTGELFF	TGTGCCAGTAGTGTGACAGGGGGAACCGGGGAGCTGTTTTTT
TRBV7-7	15	TRBD2	TRBJ2-1	-	CASSLSGSSYNEQFF	TGTGCTAGCAGTCTTAGCGGGAGCTCCTACAATGAGCAGTTCTTC
TRBV28	14	-	TRBJ1-2	-	CASSPPLRYGGYTF	TGTGCCAGCAGTCCCCCGCTGCGTTACGGGGGCTACACCTTC